Shown below are 16 T cell receptor beta chains from a single sample sequenced in a study of cytomegalovirus exposure and HLA in healthy donors. PCR was performed using 60 Vbeta and 13 Jbeta primers. Measured with immunoSEQ multiplex PCR; TCRdb has only the in-frame clones, and not every one. Of 80,000 to 130,000 clones listed, about 75% are singletons. The specimen sequenced was PBMCs. The receptors were sampled from a male donor in good health and CMV-seropositive.

The V and J genes are TRBV2 and TRBJ1-3; TRBD1 might be the D (5 bases). The length of the CDR3 is 16 residues. Germline V gives CDR1 SNHLY, CDR2 FYNNEI. V shed 3 bases and J shed 7 bases, with 19 bases lying between them. The CDR3 sequence: CASSEVQGIFANTIYF. CDR3 DNA: TGTGCCAGCAGTGAGGTCCAGGGTATTTTTGCGAACACCATATATTTT.

This clone was seen once. The rearrangement joins TRBV7-2 to TRBJ2-2, with TRBD1 identical over 8 bases. Germline V lookup: CDR1 SGHTA, CDR2 FQGNSA. V lost 5 bases to trimming and J lost 5 bases; unmatched junction nucleotides: 4. The CDR3 consists of 14 residues. The DNA for the CDR3 is TGTGCCAGCAGCCCCCGGACAGGGACCGGGGAGCTGTTTTTT. Translated, it gives CASSPRTGTGELFF. Based on the CDR3 plus reference TRBV7-2 and TRBJ2-2, the full variable domain is GAGVSQSPSNKVTEKGKDVELRCDPISGHTALYWYRQSLGQGLEFLIYFQGNSAPDKSGLPSDRFSAERTGGSVSTLTIQRTQQEDSAVYLCASSPRTGTGELFFGEGSRLTVL.

The gene calls are TRBV30 and TRBJ2-3; TRBD2 agrees at 8 bases. This CDR3 is 14 amino acids long. The ends lost 2 bases at V and 0 bases at J; junction bases unmatched: 1. CDR1 and CDR2 (germline): GTSNPN, SVGIG (reference sequence). CDR3 sequence reads: CAWSRGGSTDTQYF. The CDR3 nucleotides read TGTGCCTGGAGTCGGGGGGGGAGCACAGATACGCAGTATTTT.

The CDR3 loop is CASSYNLGSSNQPQHF. The CDR3 DNA is TGTGCCAGCAGTTACAATCTGGGGAGTAGCAATCAGCCCCAGCATTTT. The gene calls are TRBV6-6 and TRBJ1-5; no clear D gene. The CDR3 length is 16 residues. In germline, CDR1 is MNHNY, CDR2 SVGAGI (reference sequence). The germline V and J ends were trimmed by 2 bases and 0 bases, with 11 bases remaining between them.

This clone showed up just a few times. The V gene is TRBV5-4, the J gene TRBJ1-3; 10 bases match TRBD1. CDR1 is SGHNT, CDR2 YYREEE, per germline (reference sequence). The CDR3 is made up of 17 amino acids. Trimming cost V 4 bases and J 3 bases; bases outside gene matches: 10. CDR3 region: CASSADRQGAGGNTIYF. CDR3 in DNA: TGTGCCAGCAGCGCAGACCGACAGGGGGCCGGTGGAAACACCATATATTTT.

This clone was seen a single time. The chain joins TRBV10-3 to TRBJ1-2; the match to TRBD1 covers 9 bases. This CDR3 region has 17 residues. V was pared by 7 bases and J by 0 bases, with 12 bases of the junction left unmatched. Germline V gene data show CDR1 as ENHRY and CDR2 as SYGVKD. In DNA form, the CDR3 reads TGTGCCATCACCCCCGGGACAGGGAGGGGAGCTAACTATGGCTACACCTTC. It encodes CAITPGTGRGANYGYTF.

This chain connects TRBV11-3 to TRBJ2-7, with D tentatively TRBD2 (5 bases). V lost 5 bases and J 4 bases, leaving 12 bases between the germline ends. The CDR3 runs 13 residues. The germline gives CDR1 SGHNT, CDR2 YENEEA. CDR3 sequence reads: CASSMGRGYEQYF. In nucleotides, the CDR3 is TGTGCCAGCAGCATGGGTCGAGGGTACGAGCAGTACTTC.

The DNA of the CDR3 is TGTGCCAGCAGCAAGGAGGGCCAGAGCTTTGAAGCTTTCTTT. This translates into CASSKEGQSFEAFF. This chain connects TRBV5-4 to TRBJ1-1; no reliable D call. Germline values: CDR1 SGHNT, CDR2 YYREEE (reference sequence). The CDR3 is 14 residues long. V lost 4 bases and J lost 7, with 17 bases in between.

The chain joins TRBV7-2 to TRBJ1-6; maybe TRBD1 (5 bases). CDR1 SGHTA and CDR2 FQGNSA come from the germline V gene. Trimming shortened V by 3 bases and J by 8 bases, and 11 bases separated the two germline ends. This CDR3 spans 14 amino acids. In DNA, the CDR3 is TGTGCCAGCAGCTTCTTCAGGGCGGATTCACCCCTCCACTTT. Translation: CASSFFRADSPLHF.

The V call is TRBV18, the J call TRBJ2-3; tentatively, D is TRBD2 (5 bases). Germline V gene sequence: CDR1 KGHSH, CDR2 LQKENI. The CDR3 is 14 amino acids. The V gene lost 6 bases and the J gene lost 1 base, with 11 bases spanning the gap. The CDR3 loop is CASSSGFRTDTQYF. CDR3 DNA sequence: TGTGCCAGCTCGTCGGGATTTCGCACAGATACGCAGTATTTT.

The CDR3 sequence: CASSSLAGGLNEQFF. The CDR3 coding sequence is TGTGCCAGCAGCTCGCTAGCGGGGGGGCTGAATGAGCAGTTCTTC. V gene TRBV5-4 combines with J gene TRBJ2-1, with 12 positions matching TRBD2. Germline CDR1 reads SGHNT; CDR2 reads YYREEE (reference sequence). The length of the CDR3 is 15 residues. V was pared by 3 bases and J by 7 bases, with 5 bases of the junction left unmatched.

The chain has TRBV14 and TRBJ2-5; 9 nucleotides align to TRBD1. Germline values: CDR1 SGHDN, CDR2 FVKESK. V lost 1 base to trimming and J lost 4 bases; unmatched junction nucleotides: 4. This CDR3 spans 15 amino acids. The CDR3 reads CASSQAGTGRETQYF. In DNA, the CDR3 is TGTGCCAGCAGCCAAGCCGGGACAGGGAGAGAGACCCAGTACTTC.

The chain couples TRBV7-9 to TRBJ1-2, with D possibly being TRBD1 (5 bases). CDR1 SEHNR and CDR2 FQNEAQ come from the germline V gene (reference sequence). There are 14 residues in the CDR3. Trimming removed 5 bases at V and 10 bases at J, with 20 bases between. The CDR3: CASSHRTLDTDYTF. The CDR3 DNA sequence: TGTGCCAGCAGCCATCGGACACTTGATACTGACTACACCTTC.

This clone was counted once. Other DNA sequences in the sample encode the same CDR3. V is TRBV6-5 and J is TRBJ2-3; D is perhaps TRBD1 (6 bases). CDR3 length equals 14 residues. V dropped 5 bases and J dropped 0 bases, with 9 bases sitting between them. Germline V CDR1 and CDR2: MNHEY, SVGAGI. DNA for the CDR3: TGTGCCAGCAGTCCCGGACAGAGCACAGATACGCAGTATTTT. Protein sequence: CASSPGQSTDTQYF.

V is TRBV10-3 and J is TRBJ2-7; D is unclear. Per germline, CDR1 ENHRY and CDR2 SYGVKD. This CDR3 contains 14 residues. The V gene lost 6 bases and the J gene lost 2 bases, with 14 bases spanning the gap. CDR3 protein: CAISTLMGPYEQYF. The CDR3 nucleotides are TGTGCCATCAGCACCTTAATGGGCCCCTACGAGCAGTACTTC.

J is TRBJ1-3 and V is TRBV9; D unresolved. The germline CDR1 and CDR2 sequences are SGDLS and YYNGEE. CDR3 length: 16 residues. Trimming shortened V by 7 bases and J by 0 bases, and 17 bases separated the two germline ends. CDR3 sequence: CASSVGRGGSGNTIYF. CDR3 nucleotide sequence: TGTGCCAGCTCCGTAGGGCGGGGAGGCTCTGGAAACACCATATATTTT.